The T cell receptor beta chain under discussion was sequenced for a study of shared clonotypes between healthy human individuals. Study outcomes and limitations: The study drew on few donors, limiting represented genetic and exposure-history diversity. Investigators expected sequencing depth to affect clonotype sharing among donors.

Remarks on this clone: The antigen remains unidentified.

It was at deep level that the assay was run. This table comes from immunoSEQ multiplex PCR, and its TCRdb copy is limited to in-frame clones, with some not included. The repertoire holds millions of clones, with roughly 94% as singletons. Splitting of CD4+ cells produced CD45RA+ naive and CD45RA-negative memory subsets. The source material was naive CD4+ T cells sorted from blood. Documented subset: CD45RA+ positively selected. This receptor was obtained from a young man in good health.

CDR3 protein: CASSPRTAFYEQYF. Here the CDR3 DNA reads TGTGCCAGCAGCCCACGGACAGCGTTCTACGAGCAGTACTTC. The gene calls are TRBV11-1 and TRBJ2-7, with D possibly matching TRBD1 (6 bases). Per germline, CDR1 SGHAT and CDR2 FQDESV (reference sequence). The CDR3 length is 14 residues. V was shortened by 5 bases and J by 3 bases, with 14 bases between the two germline ends. The complete variable domain, with remaining parts taken from reference TRBV11-1 and TRBJ2-7, reads EAEVAQSPRYKITEKSQAVAFWCDPISGHATLYWYRQILGQGPELLVQFQDESVVDDSQLPKDRFSAERLKGVDSTLKIQPAELGDSAMYLCASSPRTAFYEQYFGPGTRLTVT.